This T cell receptor (beta chain) was sequenced in a study of blood T cell repertoires in COVID-19. Study context: Acute and convalescent COVID-19 samples came from the United States, Italy and Spain. Sources were T cells, B-cell-depleted T cells, or PBMCs; the material itself was cDNA or gDNA.

Trimming took 0 bases from V and 3 from J, leaving 9 bases between them. CDR1 and CDR2 from the germline V gene are SGDLS and YYNGEE. This CDR3 has 15 amino acids. As originally analysed: By means of reference gene primer amplification, nucleated cell counts were estimated. Method: immunoSEQ multiplex PCR; TCRdb's copy keeps in-frame clones and lacks some. V, J and clone size are those of that table, while D and trimming were read from the DNA. The sample has fewer than 400,000 clones; roughly 86% are singletons. This receptor was taken from a woman aged 30 to 39 with COVID-19, enrolled during active disease. The sample taken for sequencing was peripheral blood. This rearrangement joins TRBV9 to TRBJ1-4, with TRBD1 as a possible D gene (5 bases). The CDR3 loop reads CASSVGGGPNEKLFF. CDR3 nucleotide sequence: TGTGCCAGCAGCGTAGGGGGCGGACCTAATGAAAAACTGTTTTTT.